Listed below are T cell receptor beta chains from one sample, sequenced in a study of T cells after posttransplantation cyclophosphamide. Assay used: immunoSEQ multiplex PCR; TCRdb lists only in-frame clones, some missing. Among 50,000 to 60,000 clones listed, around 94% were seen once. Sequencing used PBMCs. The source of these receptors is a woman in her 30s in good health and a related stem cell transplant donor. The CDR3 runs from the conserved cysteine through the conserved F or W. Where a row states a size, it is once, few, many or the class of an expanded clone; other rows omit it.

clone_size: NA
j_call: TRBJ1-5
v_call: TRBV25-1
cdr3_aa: CASCPGQPRNQPQHF

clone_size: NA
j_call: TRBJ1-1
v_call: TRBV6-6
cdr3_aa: CASSPRQGANTEAFF

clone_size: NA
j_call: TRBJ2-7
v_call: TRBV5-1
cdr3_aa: CASSPHDSGGSSYEQYF

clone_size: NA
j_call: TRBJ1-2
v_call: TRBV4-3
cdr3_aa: CASSQVLKNYGYTF

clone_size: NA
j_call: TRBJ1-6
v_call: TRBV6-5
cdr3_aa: CASRPGTGTGSPLHF

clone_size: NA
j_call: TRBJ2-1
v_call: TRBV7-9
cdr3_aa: CASSLSSGGAFNEQFF

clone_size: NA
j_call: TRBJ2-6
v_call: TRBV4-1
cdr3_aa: CASSQAQGEANVLTF

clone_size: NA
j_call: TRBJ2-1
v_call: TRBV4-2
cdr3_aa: CASSQVGTGYNEQFF

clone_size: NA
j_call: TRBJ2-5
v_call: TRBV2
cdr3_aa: CASSIRSGGLKETQYF

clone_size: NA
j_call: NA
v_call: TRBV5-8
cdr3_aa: CASSLPEGYSYEQYF

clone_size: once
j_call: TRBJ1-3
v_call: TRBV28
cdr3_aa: CASSGDRSNSGNTIYF

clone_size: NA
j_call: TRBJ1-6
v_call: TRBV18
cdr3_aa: CASSPEFNNPNSPLHF

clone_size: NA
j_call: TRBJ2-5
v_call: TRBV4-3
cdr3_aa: CASSQDSRAAGRTQYF

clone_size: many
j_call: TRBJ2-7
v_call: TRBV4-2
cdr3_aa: CASSPIAGAHPYEQYF